These 2 T cell receptor beta chains were all obtained from the same sample, sequenced in a study of cytomegalovirus exposure and HLA in healthy donors. This PCR relied on a set of 60 Vbeta primers and 13 Jbeta primers. Here immunoSEQ multiplex PCR was the method, and the copy in TCRdb shows in-frame clones only, minus some. Of about 130,000 clones in the sample, around 73% were seen once. Sequenced material: PBMCs. Receptors originate from a man aged 50 to 59 in good health and CMV-seronegative.

The sample holds a few counts of this clone. J is TRBJ1-2 and V is TRBV6-1; tentative D call: TRBD1 (6 bases). This CDR3 has 15 residues. The germline gives CDR1 MNHNS, CDR2 SASEGT. Trimming shortened V by 2 bases and J by 4 bases, and 14 bases separated the two germline ends. CDR3 residues: CASSELWGLGYGYTF. CDR3 coding DNA: TGTGCCAGCAGTGAATTATGGGGGCTCGGCTATGGCTACACCTTC.

V usage is TRBV6-1 and J usage is TRBJ1-1; maybe TRBD1 (6 bases). The CDR3 length is 12 residues. Germline assignment: CDR1 MNHNS and CDR2 SASEGT. Trimming stripped 6 bases from V and 14 bases from J, with 19 bases between. The CDR3 region is CASRPDSPRIFF. Written as DNA, the CDR3 is TGTGCCAGCAGACCGGACAGCCCGAGGATATTCTTT.